This TCR beta chain was sequenced during a study of blood T cell repertoires in COVID-19. Methods used by the authors: Amplification of reference gene primers provided the estimated nucleated cell counts. This table comes from immunoSEQ multiplex PCR, and its TCRdb copy is limited to in-frame clones, with some not included. D and trimming come from the DNA, and the V and J calls and clone size come from that table. The sample records some 150,000 clones, approximately 80% being singletons. This clone appeared a few times. Per germline, CDR1 KGHDR and CDR2 SFDVKD. This CDR3 has 15 residues. V shed 0 bases and J 6 bases; nucleotides not matched to a gene: 4.

The sample comprised peripheral blood. The TCR comes from a man between 60 and 75 years old with active or convalescent COVID-19. The chain is built from TRBV24-1 and TRBJ2-1, with 7 bases that match TRBD1. CDR3 coding DNA: TGTGCCACCAGTGATTTGGGACAGGTAGGCAATGAGCAGTTCTTC. Encoded protein: CATSDLGQVGNEQFF.